This entry lists 13 T cell receptor beta chains sequenced from one sample in a study of blood T cell repertoires in COVID-19. TCRdb's copy holds only in-frame clones and misses some; the assay was immunoSEQ multiplex PCR. The table has over 400,000 clones, 75% to 90% seen once; the top ten hold approximately 3.2%. Source material: peripheral blood. These receptor sequences come from a human donor in a cohort sampled during active COVID-19.

This chain connects TRBV9 to TRBJ1-2; possible D gene TRBD1, 5 bases. The ends were cut back, 2 bases at V and 5 bases at J, with 7 bases in the middle. In germline, CDR1 is SGDLS, CDR2 YYNGEE. This CDR3 has 12 amino acids. CDR3 coding DNA: TGTGCCAGCAGCGTCGACAGTTATGGCTACACCTTC. It encodes CASSVDSYGYTF.

This rearrangement joins TRBV30 to TRBJ1-2; D is unresolved. Germline V gene lookup returns CDR1 GTSNPN and CDR2 SVGIG (reference sequence). V lost 3 bases, J lost 8 bases, and 13 bases lay in between. This CDR3 region has 12 residues. CDR3 DNA: TGTGCCTGGAGGGATCCAGGTGGGGGCTACACCTTC. Its translation: CAWRDPGGGYTF.

The chain uses TRBV18 and TRBJ2-5; D call uncertain. Per the germline V gene, CDR1 is KGHSH and CDR2 is LQKENI. The CDR3 has 15 amino acids. The V and J ends lost 5 bases and 2 bases respectively, with 15 bases between them. The CDR3 DNA is TGTGCCAGCTCAGTCGCACTCGTTCGGCAAGAGACCCAGTACTTC. Amino acid sequence: CASSVALVRQETQYF.

This chain connects TRBV19 to TRBJ2-1, with D possibly matching TRBD2 (5 bases). Germline-derived CDR1 and CDR2 are LNHDA and SQIVND (reference sequence). V lost 0 bases to trimming and J lost 14 bases, with 17 bases between them. The CDR3 runs to 14 residues. Here the CDR3 DNA reads TGTGCCAGTAGTATAGAGTTAGGCGGGTCCGAAGAGTTCTTC. Residues: CASSIELGGSEEFF.

The chain links TRBV9 to TRBJ2-1; 9 bases are shared with TRBD1. This CDR3 comprises 16 residues. CDR1 and CDR2 from the germline V gene are SGDLS and YYNGEE. With V trimmed by 0 bases and J by 3 bases, 4 bases remained unmatched. The CDR3 DNA sequence: TGTGCCAGCAGCGTAGCCGGGACAGGGATCTACAATGAGCAGTTCTTC. Translation gives CASSVAGTGIYNEQFF.

This chain links TRBV11-1 with TRBJ1-1, with a weak D call TRBD1 (6 bases). The CDR3 extends over 14 amino acids. Germline CDR1 is SGHAT and CDR2 is FQDESV (reference sequence). V lost 1 base to trimming and J lost 4 bases, with 10 bases between them. The CDR3 protein is CASSLGPGATEAFF. The DNA of the CDR3 is TGTGCCAGCAGCTTAGGGCCAGGGGCCACTGAAGCTTTCTTT.

This clone was seen only once. The V and J genes are TRBV5-1 and TRBJ1-3; D remains unclear. This CDR3 is 16 amino acids long. Trimming shortened V by 1 base and J by 1 base, and 12 bases separated the two germline ends. Germline V gene lookup returns CDR1 SGHRS and CDR2 YFSETQ. The CDR3 region is CASSLLLSQSGNTIYF. DNA for the CDR3: TGCGCCAGCAGCTTGCTACTAAGCCAGTCTGGAAACACCATATATTTT.

The chain joins TRBV7-3 to TRBJ1-1; D gene unclear. CDR1 is SGHTA and CDR2 is FQGTGA in the germline V gene. CDR3 length equals 13 residues. V lost 2 bases, J lost 6 bases, and 10 bases lay in between. The CDR3 DNA is TGTGCCAGCAGCTTATTCGGGGAGGCTGAAGCTTTCTTT. It specifies CASSLFGEAEAFF.

As to this clone: The junction shows a germline mismatch at one end, possibly a read error. This rearrangement joins TRBV12-3 or TRBV12-4 to TRBJ2-4; no clear D. The CDR3 is 13 amino acids. CDR3 region: CASSLFGTVQQHF. The CDR3, as DNA: TGTGCCAGCAGTTTATTCGGAACTGTACAACAGCACTTC.

For this clone: The same CDR3 can be traced to other DNA sequences in this sample. V and J are TRBV11-3 and TRBJ2-2, with TRBD1 matching over 7 bases. The CDR3 is made up of 16 amino acids. J lost 2 bases, V lost 0 bases, and 3 bases had no gene match. Germline CDR1 reads SGHNT; CDR2 reads YENEEA. CDR3 region: CASSLEGTANTGELFF. As DNA, the CDR3 is TGTGCCAGCAGCTTAGAGGGGACAGCTAACACCGGGGAGCTGTTTTTT.

The chain recombines TRBV27 with TRBJ1-2; 7 positions agree with TRBD1. This CDR3 comprises 16 residues. Germline-derived CDR1 and CDR2 are MNHEY and SMNVEV (reference sequence). V lost 5 bases to trimming and J lost 4 bases; unmatched junction nucleotides: 13. CDR3 amino acids: CASSPTGGYRGYGYTF. The DNA of the CDR3 is TGTGCCAGCAGTCCAACTGGAGGATACAGGGGCTATGGCTACACCTTC.

This chain connects TRBV10-3 to TRBJ2-1; 8 positions match TRBD1. The CDR3 sequence is 15 residues long. J was trimmed by 5 bases and V by 7 bases; bases with no gene match: 10. Germline lookup yields CDR1 ENHRY and CDR2 SYGVKD. CDR3 sequence (DNA): TGTGCCATCACCCCGGACAGGGCGGGTGACAATGAGCAGTTCTTC. Its protein is CAITPDRAGDNEQFF.

V gene TRBV29-1 combines with J gene TRBJ1-1; D might be TRBD1 (5 bases). The CDR3 runs to 12 residues. Germline lookup yields CDR1 SQVTM and CDR2 ANQGSEA. The V gene lost 5 bases and the J gene lost 1 base, with 8 bases spanning the gap. The CDR3 bases are TGCAGCGTTCATAGGGGGAACACTGAAGCTTTCTTT. Protein: CSVHRGNTEAFF. The variable domain in full, with the rest retrieved from reference TRBV29-1 and TRBJ1-1, is SAVISQKPSRDICQRGTSLTIQCQVDSQVTMMFWYRQQPGQSLTLIATANQGSEATYESGFVIDKFPISRPNLTFSTLTVSNMSPEDSSIYLCSVHRGNTEAFFGQGTRLTVV.